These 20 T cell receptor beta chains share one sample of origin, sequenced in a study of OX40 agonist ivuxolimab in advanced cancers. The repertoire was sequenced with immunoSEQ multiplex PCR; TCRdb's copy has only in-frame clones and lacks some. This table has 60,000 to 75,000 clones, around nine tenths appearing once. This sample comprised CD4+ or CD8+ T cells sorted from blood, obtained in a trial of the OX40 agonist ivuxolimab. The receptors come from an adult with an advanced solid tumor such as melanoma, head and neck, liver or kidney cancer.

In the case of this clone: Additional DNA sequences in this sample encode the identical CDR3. CDR3 nucleotide sequence: TGTGCCAGCAGGGCGATGGGGGGGGGAGGAGTCCTCGAGCAGTACTTC. Translation: CASRAMGGGGVLEQYF. The chain couples TRBV28 to TRBJ2-7; TRBD2 agrees at 7 bases. V dropped 6 bases and J dropped 6; count of bases not matched to a gene: 17. The length of the CDR3 is 16 residues. Germline CDR1 MDHEN, CDR2 SYDVKM. Drawing the rest from reference TRBV28 and TRBJ2-7, the complete variable domain is DVKVTQSSRYLVKRTGEKVFLECVQDMDHENMFWYRQDPGLGLRLIYFSYDVKMKEKGDIPEGYSVSREKKERFSLILESASTNQTSMYLCASRAMGGGGVLEQYFGPGTRLTVT.

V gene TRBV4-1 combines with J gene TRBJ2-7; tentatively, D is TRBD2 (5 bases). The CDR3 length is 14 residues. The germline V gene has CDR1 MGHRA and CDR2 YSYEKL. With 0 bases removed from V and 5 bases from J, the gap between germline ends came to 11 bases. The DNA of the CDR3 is TGCGCCAGCAGCCAAGATGGGATCGGGGACGAGCAGTACTTC. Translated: CASSQDGIGDEQYF.

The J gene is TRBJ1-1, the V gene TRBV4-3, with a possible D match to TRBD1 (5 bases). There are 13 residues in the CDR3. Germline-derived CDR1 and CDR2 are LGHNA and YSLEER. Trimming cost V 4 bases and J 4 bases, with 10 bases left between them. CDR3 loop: CASSLTTVTEAFF. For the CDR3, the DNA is TGCGCCAGCAGCCTCACGACAGTCACTGAAGCTTTCTTT.

The CDR3 DNA reads TGTGCCAGCAGTGAGCTCCGATACAATGAGCAGTTCTTC. Translating gives CASSELRYNEQFF. V is TRBV6-1 and J is TRBJ2-1; D call uncertain. The CDR3 consists of 13 residues. Trimming pared 3 bases from V and 4 bases from J, leaving 7 bases between. CDR1 and CDR2 from the germline V gene are MNHNS and SASEGT.

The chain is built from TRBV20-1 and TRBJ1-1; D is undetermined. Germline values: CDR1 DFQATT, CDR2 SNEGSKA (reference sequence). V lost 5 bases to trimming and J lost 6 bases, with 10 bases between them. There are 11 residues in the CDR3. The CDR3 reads CSAPQVAEAFF. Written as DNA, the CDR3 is TGCAGTGCTCCGCAGGTGGCTGAAGCTTTCTTT.

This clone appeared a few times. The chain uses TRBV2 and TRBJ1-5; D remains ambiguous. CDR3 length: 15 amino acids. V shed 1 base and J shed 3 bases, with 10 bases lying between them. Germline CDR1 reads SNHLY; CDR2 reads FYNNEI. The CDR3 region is CASSEGFLDNQPQHF. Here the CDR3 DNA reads TGTGCCAGCAGTGAAGGTTTTTTAGACAATCAGCCCCAGCATTTT.

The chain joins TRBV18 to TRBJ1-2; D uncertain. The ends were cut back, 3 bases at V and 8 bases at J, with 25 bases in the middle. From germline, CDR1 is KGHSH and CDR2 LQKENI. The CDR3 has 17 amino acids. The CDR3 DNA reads TGTGCCAGCTCACCTCTCCCCCTGGACCTCGACTATCAGGGCTACACCTTC. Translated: CASSPLPLDLDYQGYTF.

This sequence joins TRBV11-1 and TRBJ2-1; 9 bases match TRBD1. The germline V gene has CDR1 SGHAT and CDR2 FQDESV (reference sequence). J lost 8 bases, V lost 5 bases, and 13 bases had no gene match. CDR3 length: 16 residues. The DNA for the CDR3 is TGTGCCAGCAGCCCGCGGATGGGACAGGGCCGCGATGAGCAGTTCTTC. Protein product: CASSPRMGQGRDEQFF.

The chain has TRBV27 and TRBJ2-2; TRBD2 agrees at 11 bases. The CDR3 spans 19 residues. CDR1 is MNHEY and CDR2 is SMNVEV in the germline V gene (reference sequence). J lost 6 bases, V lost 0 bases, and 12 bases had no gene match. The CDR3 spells CASSLSGLAGGPSAGELFF. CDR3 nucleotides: TGTGCCAGCAGTTTATCGGGGCTAGCGGGAGGCCCCAGTGCCGGGGAGCTGTTTTTT.

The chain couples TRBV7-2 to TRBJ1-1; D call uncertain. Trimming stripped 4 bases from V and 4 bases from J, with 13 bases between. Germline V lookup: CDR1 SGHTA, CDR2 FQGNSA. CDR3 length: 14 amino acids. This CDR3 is CASSYLREGTEAFF. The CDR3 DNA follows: TGTGCCAGCAGCTACCTCCGGGAGGGCACTGAAGCTTTCTTT.

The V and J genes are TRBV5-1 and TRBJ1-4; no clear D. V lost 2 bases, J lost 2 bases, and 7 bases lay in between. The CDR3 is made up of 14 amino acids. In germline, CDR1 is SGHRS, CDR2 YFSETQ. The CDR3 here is CASSFGPTNEKLFF. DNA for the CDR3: TGCGCCAGCAGCTTCGGACCGACTAATGAAAAACTGTTTTTT.

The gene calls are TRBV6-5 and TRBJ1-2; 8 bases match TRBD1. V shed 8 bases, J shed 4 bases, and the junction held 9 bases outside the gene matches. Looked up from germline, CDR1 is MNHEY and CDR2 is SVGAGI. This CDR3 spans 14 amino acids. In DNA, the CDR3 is TGTGCCAGCTCCAGCACGGGACAGGCCTATGGCTACACCTTC. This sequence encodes CASSSTGQAYGYTF.

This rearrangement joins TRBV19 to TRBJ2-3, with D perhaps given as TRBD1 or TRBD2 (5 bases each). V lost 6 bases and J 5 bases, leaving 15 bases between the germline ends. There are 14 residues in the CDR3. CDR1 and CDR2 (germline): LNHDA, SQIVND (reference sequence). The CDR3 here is CASRVGGLVDTQYF. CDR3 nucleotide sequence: TGTGCCAGTAGGGTTGGGGGATTGGTAGATACGCAGTATTTT.

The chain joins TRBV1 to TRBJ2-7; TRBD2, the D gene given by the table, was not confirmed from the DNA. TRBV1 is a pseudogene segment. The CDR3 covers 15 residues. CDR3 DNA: TGCACCAGCAGCCAAGATGGGGGGTCTAACTACGAGCAGTACTTC. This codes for CTSSQDGGSNYEQYF.

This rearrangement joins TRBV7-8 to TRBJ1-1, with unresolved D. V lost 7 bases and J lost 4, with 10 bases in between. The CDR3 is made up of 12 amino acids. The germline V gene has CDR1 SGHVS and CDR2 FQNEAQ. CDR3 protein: CASKTDLTEAFF. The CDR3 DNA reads TGTGCCAGCAAAACGGATCTCACTGAAGCTTTCTTT. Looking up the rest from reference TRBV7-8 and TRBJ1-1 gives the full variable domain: GAGVSQSPRYKVAKRGQDVALRCDPISGHVSLFWYQQALGQGPEFLTYFQNEAQLDKSGLPSDRFFAERPEGSVSTLKIQRTQQEDSAVYLCASKTDLTEAFFGQGTRLTVV.

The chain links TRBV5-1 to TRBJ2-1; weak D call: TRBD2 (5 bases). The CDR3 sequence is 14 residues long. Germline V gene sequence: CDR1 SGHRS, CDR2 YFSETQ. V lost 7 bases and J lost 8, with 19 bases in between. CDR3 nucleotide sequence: TGCGCCAGCCACCGCACCACTAGTTGGGATGAGCAGTTCTTC. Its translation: CASHRTTSWDEQFF.

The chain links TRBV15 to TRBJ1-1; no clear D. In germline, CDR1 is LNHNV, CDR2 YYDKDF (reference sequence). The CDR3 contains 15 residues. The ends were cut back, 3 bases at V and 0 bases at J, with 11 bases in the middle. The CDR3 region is CATSSPGLMNTEAFF. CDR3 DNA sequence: TGTGCCACCAGCAGCCCGGGCCTTATGAACACTGAAGCTTTCTTT.

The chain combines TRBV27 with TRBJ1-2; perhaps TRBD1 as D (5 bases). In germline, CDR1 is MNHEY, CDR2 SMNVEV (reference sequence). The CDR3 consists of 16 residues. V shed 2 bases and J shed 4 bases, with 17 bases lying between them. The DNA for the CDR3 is TGTGCCAGCAGTTTACGGGGGATTATCCCCAGCTATGGCTACACCTTC. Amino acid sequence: CASSLRGIIPSYGYTF.

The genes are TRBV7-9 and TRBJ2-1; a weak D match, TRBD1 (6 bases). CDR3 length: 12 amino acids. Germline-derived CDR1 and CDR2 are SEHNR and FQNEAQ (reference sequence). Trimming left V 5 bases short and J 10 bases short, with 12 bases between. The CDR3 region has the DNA TGTGCCAGCAGCACACAGGGTTGGGAGCAGTTCTTC. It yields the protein CASSTQGWEQFF.

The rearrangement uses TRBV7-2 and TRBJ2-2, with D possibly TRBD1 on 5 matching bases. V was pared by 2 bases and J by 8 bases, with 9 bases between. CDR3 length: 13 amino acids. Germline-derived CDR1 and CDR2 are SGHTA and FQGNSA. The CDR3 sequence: CASSLSGSGELFF. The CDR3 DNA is TGTGCCAGCAGCTTATCAGGGTCGGGGGAGCTGTTTTTT.